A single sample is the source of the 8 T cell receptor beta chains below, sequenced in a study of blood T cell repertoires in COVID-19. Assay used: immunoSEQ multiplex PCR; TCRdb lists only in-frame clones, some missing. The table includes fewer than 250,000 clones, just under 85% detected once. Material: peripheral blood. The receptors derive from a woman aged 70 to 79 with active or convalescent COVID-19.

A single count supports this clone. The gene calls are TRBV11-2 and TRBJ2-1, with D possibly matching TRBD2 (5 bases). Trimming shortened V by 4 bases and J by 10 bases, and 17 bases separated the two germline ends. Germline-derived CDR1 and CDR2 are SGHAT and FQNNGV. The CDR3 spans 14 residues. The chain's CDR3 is CASSSDRGVGEQFF. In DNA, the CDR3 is TGTGCCAGCAGCTCTGACCGGGGAGTAGGGGAGCAGTTCTTC. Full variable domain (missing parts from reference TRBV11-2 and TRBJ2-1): EAGVAQSPRYKIIEKRQSVAFWCNPISGHATLYWYQQILGQGPKLLIQFQNNGVVDDSQLPKDRFSAERLKGVDSTLKIQPAKLEDSAVYLCASSSDRGVGEQFFGPGTRLTVL.

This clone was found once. This CDR3 reads CASSLWQGDSPLHF. The CDR3 DNA reads as TGTGCCAGCAGTTTATGGCAGGGGGACTCACCCCTCCACTTT. The rearrangement links TRBV28 to TRBJ1-6, with 7 nucleotides matching TRBD1. This CDR3 comprises 14 residues. V trimming: 0 bases; J trimming: 10 bases; junction bases outside the gene matches: 3. Germline-derived CDR1 and CDR2 are MDHEN and SYDVKM.

The chain's CDR3 is CASSLSLAGPSYEQYF. In nucleotides, the CDR3 is TGCGCCAGCAGCTTGAGTCTAGCGGGTCCCTCCTACGAGCAGTACTTC. This rearrangement joins TRBV5-1 to TRBJ2-7, with 8 bases matching TRBD2. Trimming took 1 base from V and 0 from J; bases not matched to a gene: 6. The V gene's germline CDR1 is SGHRS and CDR2 YFSETQ. This CDR3 has 16 residues.

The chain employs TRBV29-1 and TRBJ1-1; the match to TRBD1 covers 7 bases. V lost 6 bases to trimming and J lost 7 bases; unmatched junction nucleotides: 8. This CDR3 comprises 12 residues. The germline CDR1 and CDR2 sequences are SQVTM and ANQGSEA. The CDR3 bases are TGCAGCGTCGTACCGACAGGGATTGAAGCTTTCTTT. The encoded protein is CSVVPTGIEAFF.

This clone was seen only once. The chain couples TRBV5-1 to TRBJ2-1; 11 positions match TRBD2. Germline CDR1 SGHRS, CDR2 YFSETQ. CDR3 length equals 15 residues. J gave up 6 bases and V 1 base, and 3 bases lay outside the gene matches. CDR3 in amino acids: CASSLTSGSGNEQFF. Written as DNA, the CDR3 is TGCGCCAGCAGCTTGACTAGCGGGAGCGGCAATGAGCAGTTCTTC.

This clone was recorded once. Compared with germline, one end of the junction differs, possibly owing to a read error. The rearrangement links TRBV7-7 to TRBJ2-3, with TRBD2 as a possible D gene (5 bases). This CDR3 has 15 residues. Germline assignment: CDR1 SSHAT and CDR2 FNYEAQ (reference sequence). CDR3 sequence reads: CASSLDRERSDTQYF. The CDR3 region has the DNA TGTGCTAGCAGCTTAGATCGTGAGCGGTCAGATACGCAGTATTTT.

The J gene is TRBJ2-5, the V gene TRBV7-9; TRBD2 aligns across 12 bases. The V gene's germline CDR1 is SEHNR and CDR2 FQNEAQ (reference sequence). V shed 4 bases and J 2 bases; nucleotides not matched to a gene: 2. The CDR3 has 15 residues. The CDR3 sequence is CASSWTSGAQETQYF. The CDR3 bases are TGTGCCAGCAGCTGGACTAGCGGGGCGCAAGAGACCCAGTACTTC.

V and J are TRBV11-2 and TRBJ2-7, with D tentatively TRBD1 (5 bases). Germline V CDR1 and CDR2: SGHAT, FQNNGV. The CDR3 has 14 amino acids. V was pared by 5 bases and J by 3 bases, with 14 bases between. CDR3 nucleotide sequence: TGTGCCAGCAGCCTGGTCCAGGGTAGCTACGAGCAGTACTTC. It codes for CASSLVQGSYEQYF. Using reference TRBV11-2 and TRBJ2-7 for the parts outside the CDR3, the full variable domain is EAGVAQSPRYKIIEKRQSVAFWCNPISGHATLYWYQQILGQGPKLLIQFQNNGVVDDSQLPKDRFSAERLKGVDSTLKIQPAKLEDSAVYLCASSLVQGSYEQYFGPGTRLTVT.